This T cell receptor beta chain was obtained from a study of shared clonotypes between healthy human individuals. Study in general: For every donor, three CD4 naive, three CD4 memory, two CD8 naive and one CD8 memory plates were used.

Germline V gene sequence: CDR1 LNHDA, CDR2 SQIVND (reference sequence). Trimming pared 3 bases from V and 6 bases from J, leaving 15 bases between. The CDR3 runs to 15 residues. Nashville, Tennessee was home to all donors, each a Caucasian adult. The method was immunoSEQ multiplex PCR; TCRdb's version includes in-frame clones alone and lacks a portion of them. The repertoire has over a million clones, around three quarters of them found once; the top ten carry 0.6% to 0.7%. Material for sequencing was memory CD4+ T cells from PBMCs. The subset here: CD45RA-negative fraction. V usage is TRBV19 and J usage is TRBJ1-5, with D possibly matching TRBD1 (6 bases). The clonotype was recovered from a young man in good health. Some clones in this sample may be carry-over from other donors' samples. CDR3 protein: CASSIQGSWSQPQHF. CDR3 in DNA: TGTGCCAGTAGTATCCAGGGGAGTTGGTCTCAGCCCCAGCATTTT.